Listed below are T cell receptor beta chains from one sample, sequenced in a study of blood T cell repertoires in COVID-19. TCRdb keeps only in-frame clones here, not all; method: immunoSEQ multiplex PCR. The repertoire includes nearly 70,000 clones, about four fifths of them detected once, and around 9.6% sits in the top ten. The sequenced sample was peripheral blood. These receptors came from a woman of 80 years or more with acute or convalescent COVID-19. Each CDR3 is given with its conserved first and last residue. The order of the fields is clone size, D gene, V gene, J gene, CDR3 DNA, CDR3 protein. The D gene is left open where the match is weak. Clone size is given for some rows only: seen once, a few or many times, or a class if the clone is expanded.

-,-,TRBV19,TRBJ1-6,TGTGCCAGTAGAGAAGACAGGTATAATTCACCCCTCCACTTT,CASREDRYNSPLHF
once,TRBD2,TRBV4-2,TRBJ2-1,TGTGCCAGCAGCCAAGAGTTAGCGGGGGCATCCTACAATGAGCAGTTCTTC,CASSQELAGASYNEQFF
-,-,TRBV9,TRBJ2-1,TGTGCCAGCAGCCCCCGTGCACAGTTAAGCAATGAGCAGTTCTTC,CASSPRAQLSNEQFF
once,-,TRBV6-2/TRBV6-3,TRBJ2-3,TGTGCCAGCAGTTACCCCGCAGATACGCAGTATTTT,CASSYPADTQYF
few,TRBD1,TRBV14,TRBJ2-1,TGTGCCAGCAGCCAGGACAGGGGGCTCTACAATGAGCAGTTCTTC,CASSQDRGLYNEQFF
few,TRBD1,TRBV19,TRBJ1-5,TGTGCCAGTAGTATCGGACAGGGGATGATCCAGCCCCAGCATTTT,CASSIGQGMIQPQHF
-,-,TRBV2,TRBJ2-2,TGTGCCAGTCAGTTCACCCTGATAGGGGGGGGCACCGGGGAGCTGTTTTTT,CASQFTLIGGGTGELFF
-,TRBD1,TRBV7-9,TRBJ2-7,TGTGCCAGCAGCTTAGTTCAGGGGGCGCGATACGAGCAGTACTTC,CASSLVQGARYEQYF
-,TRBD1,TRBV9,TRBJ1-1,TGTGCCAGCAGCAGGGACAGGGGGAACACTGAAGCTTTCTTT,CASSRDRGNTEAFF
-,-,TRBV12-3/TRBV12-4,TRBJ1-1,TGTGCCAGCAGTTTGAGGACTGAAGCTTTCTTT,CASSLRTEAFF
-,-,TRBV6-5,TRBJ1-3,TGTGCCAGCAGCCTTGCGGCGGGGCGAAACACCATATATTTT,CASSLAAGRNTIYF
-,-,TRBV6-6,TRBJ1-1,TGTGCCAGCAGTTATCCCGTGAACACTGAAGCTTTCTTT,CASSYPVNTEAFF
few,-,TRBV5-1,TRBJ2-1,TGCGCCAGCAGCCCCCTCCAGGGCCCCTACAATGAGCAGTTCTTC,CASSPLQGPYNEQFF
-,TRBD1,TRBV5-8,TRBJ1-2,TGTGCCAGCAGCCGAGAAATAAGGGACAGGGGGCCCTATGGCTACACCTTC,CASSREIRDRGPYGYTF
-,-,TRBV5-1,TRBJ1-1,TGCGCCAGCAGCTCGACACTGAACACTGAAGCTTTCTTT,CASSSTLNTEAFF